This T cell receptor beta chain was recorded in a study of radiotherapy plus CTLA-4 blockade in lung cancer. Study conclusions and caveats: The authors reported that early blood T cell clone dynamics, with interferon-beta, best predicted response. The study found tumor-derived TCR clones expanded in blood after radiotherapy plus ipilimumab.

For this clone: The antigen is unknown.

Patients had chemo-refractory metastatic non-small-cell lung cancer and received focal radiation plus CTLA-4 blockade that used ipilimumab. TCRdb's table, derived via immunoSEQ multiplex PCR, lists solely in-frame clones and lacks some. Of roughly 55,000 clones in the sample, about 72% were seen once. This sample comprised peripheral blood, obtained from a patient treated with radiotherapy plus ipilimumab. This TCR was recovered from a human donor with non-small cell lung cancer whose response to radiotherapy plus ipilimumab could not be evaluated.

CDR3 coding DNA: TGTGCCTGGAGTGTACAAGGGGGCTCCTACGAGCAGTACTTC. It codes for CAWSVQGGSYEQYF. The chain couples TRBV30 to TRBJ2-7; D is perhaps TRBD1 (6 bases). V lost 0 bases and J 0 bases, leaving 9 bases between the germline ends. The germline V gene encodes CDR1 GTSNPN and CDR2 SVGIG (reference sequence). CDR3 length equals 14 residues.